Here is one T cell receptor beta chain with its context. What it binds is unknown. Trimming at V came to 0 bases and at J to 8 bases, leaving 5 bases not matched to a gene. Germline CDR1 is MNHEY and CDR2 is SVGAGI. The CDR3 sequence is 16 residues long. Samples with a second dose at about 4 or about 12 weeks were pooled together. This record belongs to a study of T cell responses to AZD1222 COVID-19 vaccine. Study outcomes and limitations: Donors in the cohort were predominantly white British and more often female, and clonal diversity was possibly underestimated. After two AZD1222 doses, spike-specific TCR breadth and depth rose versus day 0. Reportedly, nearly half the spike-specific TCRs target unmutated variant regions.

This table comes from immunoSEQ multiplex PCR, and its TCRdb copy is limited to in-frame clones, with some not included. Of about 120,000 clones in the sample, about 85% were seen once. The gene calls are TRBV6-5 and TRBJ1-6, with TRBD1 matching 9 bases. This receptor was obtained from an adult who received the AZD1222 COVID-19 vaccine. The specimen comprised peripheral blood, sampled 28 days after the second AZD1222 dose. The CDR3 is CASSYSRDRVHSPLHF. As DNA, the CDR3 is TGTGCCAGCAGTTACTCCCGGGACAGGGTCCATTCACCCCTCCACTTT.